The present T cell receptor beta chain was sequenced within a study of CD8 T cells in Susac syndrome. CDR3 length: 12 amino acids. Trimming pared 5 bases from V and 5 bases from J, leaving 9 bases between. Reverse transcription used about 0.5 to 1 ug RNA and random hexamers. MiXCR was run by TCRdb on the immunoSEQ multiplex PCR reads, yielding one entry per CDR3 protein. The sample holds roughly 80,000 distinct CDR3 sequences, 91% seen once. The clonotype was recovered from a human donor with multiple sclerosis. Sequenced input: CD8+ T cells from PBMCs. The chain has TRBV12-3 or TRBV12-4 and TRBJ2-5; no reliable D call. The CDR3 DNA reads TGTGCCAGCAGTCTCCCCCGGGAGACCCAGTACTTC. It codes for CASSLPRETQYF.